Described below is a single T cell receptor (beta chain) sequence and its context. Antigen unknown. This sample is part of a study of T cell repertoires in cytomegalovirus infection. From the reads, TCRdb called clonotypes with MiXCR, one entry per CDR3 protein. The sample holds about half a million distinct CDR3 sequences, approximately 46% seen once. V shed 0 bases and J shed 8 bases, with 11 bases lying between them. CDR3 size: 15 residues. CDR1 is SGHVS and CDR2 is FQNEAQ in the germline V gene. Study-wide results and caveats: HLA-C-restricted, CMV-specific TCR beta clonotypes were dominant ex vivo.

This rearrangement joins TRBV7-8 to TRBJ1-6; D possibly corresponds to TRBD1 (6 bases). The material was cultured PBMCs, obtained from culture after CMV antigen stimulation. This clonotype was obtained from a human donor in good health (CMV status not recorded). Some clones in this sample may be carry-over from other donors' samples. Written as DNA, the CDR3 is TGTGCCAGCAGCTTAGCGTACGGGGGCGATTCACCCCTCCACTTT. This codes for CASSLAYGGDSPLHF.